Below are 23 T cell receptor beta chains sequenced from a single sample in a study of blood T cells in healthy people across ages. It was with a sample-barcoded 5' primer and a J-beta primer mix that a second PCR of about 6 to 11 cycles was run. TCRdb re-derived calls from the 5' RACE reads in MiXCR, one entry per CDR3 protein. The sample records approximately 700,000 distinct CDR3 sequences, 32% being singletons. Source material: blood. The receptors stem from a woman of 80 years or more in good health.

On this clonotype itself: This could be a read error, since a much larger clone is one nucleotide away. The chain combines TRBV25-1 with TRBJ1-1, with D possibly matching TRBD1 (6 bases). Germline-derived CDR1 and CDR2 are MGHDK and SYGVNS. The CDR3 spans 13 residues. Here the CDR3 reads CASSFTGNTEVFF. The CDR3 DNA follows: TGTGCCAGCAGTTTCACAGGGAACACTGAAGTTTTCTTT. Complete variable domain (other parts from reference TRBV25-1 and TRBJ1-1): EADIYQTPRYLVIGTGKKITLECSQTMGHDKMYWYQQDPGMELHLIHYSYGVNSTEKGDLSSESTVSRIRTEHFPLTLESARPSHTSQYLCASSFTGNTEVFFGQGTRLTVV.

This clonotype appeared many times. The chain joins TRBV10-3 to TRBJ1-5, with TRBD1 identical over 7 bases. After removal of 6 bases from V and 5 bases from J, the junction contained 7 bases not matched to a gene. In germline, CDR1 is ENHRY, CDR2 SYGVKD. This CDR3 contains 14 residues. The CDR3 DNA is TGTGCCATCAGGGGCGCAGGGGGTGATCAGCCCCAGCATTTT. Translation: CAIRGAGGDQPQHF.

This clonotype was counted many times. V usage is TRBV29-1 and J usage is TRBJ2-7, with D perhaps TRBD1 (5 bases). The V gene's germline CDR1 is SQVTM and CDR2 ANQGSEA. With 7 bases removed from V and 2 bases from J, the gap between germline ends came to 15 bases. This CDR3 is built from 13 residues. The CDR3 DNA reads TGCAGCGCTTCTGACAGCCTAACCTACGAGCAGTACTTC. Amino acids: CSASDSLTYEQYF.

Note on this clonotype: A clone one base away is much larger, so this may be a read error. This sequence joins TRBV11-3 and TRBJ2-5, with TRBD2 matching 10 bases. The J segment lost 11 bases and the V segment lost 0 bases, leaving 9 bases of the junction unmatched. There are 15 residues in the CDR3. CDR1 is SGHNT and CDR2 is YENEEA in the germline V gene. The CDR3 here is CASSLELAGTNEQYF. The CDR3 DNA is TGTGCCAGCAGCTTAGAACTAGCGGGGACCAATGAGCAGTACTTC.

This clonotype occurred once. A much larger clonotype is one base distant, so this may be a read error. This chain uses TRBV20-1 with TRBJ2-6, with TRBD1 identical over 10 bases. CDR1 and CDR2 (germline): DFQATT, SNEGSKA (reference sequence). This CDR3 spans 16 amino acids. With V trimmed by 3 bases and J by 2 bases, 4 bases remained unmatched. CDR3 in amino acids: CSASTGTGAGANVLTF. For the CDR3, the DNA is TGCAGTGCTAGTACCGGGACAGGGGCTGGGGCCAACGTCCTGACTTTC.

The sample holds many counts of this clonotype. This may be a read error, as it is one base from a much larger clone. The chain carries TRBV15 and TRBJ2-5; D is unclear. Germline-derived CDR1 and CDR2 are LNHNV and YYDKDF (reference sequence). V shed 1 base and J shed 5 bases, with 14 bases lying between them. CDR3 length: 15 amino acids. The DNA of the CDR3 is TGTGCCACCAGCAGAGCCCGATTCCTCGGGGAGACCCAGTACTTC. Its translation: CATSRARFLGETQYF.

This clonotype showed up just a few times. A read error may explain this, as a much larger clone is one base away. The rearrangement joins TRBV7-9 to TRBJ2-1, with a tentative D call TRBD2 (6 bases). The CDR3 loop spans 12 amino acids. CDR1 SEHNR and CDR2 FQNEAQ come from the germline V gene (reference sequence). V was pared by 5 bases and J by 8 bases, with 10 bases between. CDR3 protein: CASSHPGDEQFF. The CDR3 coding sequence is TGTGCCAGCAGCCATCCGGGGGATGAGCAGTTCTTC.

Points on this clonotype: A much larger clone lies one base from this, so it may be a read error. The chain carries TRBV6-1 and TRBJ2-1; D may be TRBD2 (6 bases). The CDR3 consists of 17 residues. V was trimmed by 5 bases and J by 10 bases, leaving 27 bases between them. CDR1 MNHNS and CDR2 SASEGT come from the germline V gene. The CDR3 DNA follows: TGTGCCAGCAGTCCCCGCTACTCTAGCGCGGGCTCCTACGAGCAGTTCTTC. Protein: CASSPRYSSAGSYEQFF.

This clonotype appeared many times. The chain has TRBV3-1 and TRBJ2-7; possible D gene TRBD1, 6 bases. Germline CDR1 reads LGHDT; CDR2 reads YNNKEL (reference sequence). This CDR3 spans 14 amino acids. The V end lost 5 bases, the J end lost 3 bases, and 14 bases lay between the germline ends. The CDR3 sequence is CASSLIGQNYEQYF. The CDR3 coding sequence is TGTGCCAGCAGCTTAATCGGACAGAACTACGAGCAGTACTTC.

This clonotype was observed once. V and J are TRBV30 and TRBJ2-7; TRBD1 agrees at 7 bases. CDR1 is GTSNPN, CDR2 SVGIG, per germline (reference sequence). This CDR3 is built from 15 residues. V shed 4 bases, J shed 12 bases, and the junction held 21 bases outside the gene matches. This chain's CDR3 is CAWTQKGRQGKTRYF. The CDR3 nucleotides are TGTGCCTGGACACAAAAGGGCCGACAGGGAAAGACCCGGTACTTC.

There are many counts of this clonotype. The gene calls are TRBV6-6 and TRBJ1-5, with 7 bases aligning to TRBD1. CDR1 MNHNY and CDR2 SVGAGI come from the germline V gene (reference sequence). Germline trimming cut 5 bases from V and 0 bases from J; bases unmatched to any gene: 13. This CDR3 comprises 18 residues. DNA for the CDR3: TGTGCCAGCAGTCCCGAAATCCGACAGGGCCTTAGCAATCAGCCCCAGCATTTT. Translation gives CASSPEIRQGLSNQPQHF.

On this clonotype: Mismatch with germline at one junction end may stem from a read error. This chain connects TRBV29-1 to TRBJ2-7; 11 bases fit TRBD1. Germline CDR1 is SQVTM and CDR2 is ANQGSEA. This CDR3 is 12 amino acids long. The CDR3 sequence is CSARTGGHERYF. Written as DNA, the CDR3 is TGCAGCGCCAGGACAGGGGGCCACGAGCGGTACTTC.

This clonotype has ten or more counts. The chain recombines TRBV16 with TRBJ1-6; D gene ambiguous. Germline assignment: CDR1 KGHSY and CDR2 FQNENV. CDR3 size: 14 residues. Trimming stripped 4 bases from V and 6 bases from J, with 10 bases between. The CDR3 coding sequence is TGTGCCAGCAGCCCCGCCTTGGCTAATTCACCCCTCCACTTT. Its protein is CASSPALANSPLHF. The full variable domain, with the rest looked up from reference TRBV16 and TRBJ1-6, is GEEVAQTPKHLVRGEGQKAKLYCAPIKGHSYVFWYQQVLKNEFKFLISFQNENVFDETGMPKERFSAKCLPNSPCSLEIQATKLEDSAVYFCASSPALANSPLHFGNGTRLTVT.

V is TRBV12-5 and J is TRBJ2-5; either TRBD1 or TRBD2 may supply D (5 bases each). Per germline, CDR1 LGHNT and CDR2 FRNRAP. The CDR3 loop spans 15 amino acids. V was trimmed by 6 bases and J by 5 bases, leaving 19 bases between them. The CDR3 DNA reads TGTGCTAGTGGATCGAACAGGAGGCGCGGCGAGACCCAGTACTTC. Translating it yields CASGSNRRRGETQYF.

In this sample, this clonotype turned up a few times. V and J are TRBV5-1 and TRBJ2-5, with TRBD2 as a possible D gene (7 bases). Germline V gives CDR1 SGHRS, CDR2 YFSETQ. V lost 4 bases and J lost 6, with 19 bases in between. The CDR3 is made up of 15 amino acids. The CDR3: CASSPALGGAQTQYF. CDR3 nucleotide sequence: TGCGCCAGCAGCCCCGCACTTGGGGGGGCGCAGACCCAGTACTTC.

This clonotype was seen repeatedly, ten times or more. This chain joins TRBV29-1 and TRBJ2-7; 8 nucleotides line up with TRBD1. There are 14 residues in the CDR3. CDR1 is SQVTM and CDR2 is ANQGSEA in the germline V gene. V shed 6 bases and J 4 bases; nucleotides not matched to a gene: 11. CDR3 protein: CSVVLTGGTYEQYF. For the CDR3, the DNA is TGCAGCGTAGTGTTAACAGGGGGAACGTACGAGCAGTACTTC.

V and J are TRBV19 and TRBJ1-5, with 7 bases lining up with TRBD1. The CDR3 consists of 13 residues. The V segment lost 6 bases and the J segment 4 bases; nucleotides outside the gene matches: 3. Germline assignment: CDR1 LNHDA and CDR2 SQIVND (reference sequence). The CDR3 is CASRNRGNQPQHF. CDR3 sequence (DNA): TGTGCCAGTAGGAACAGGGGAAATCAGCCCCAGCATTTT.

This clonotype has a handful of counts. V is TRBV3-1 and J is TRBJ2-7, with D uncertain. The V and J ends lost 2 bases and 0 bases respectively, with 14 bases between them. The CDR3 contains 16 residues. Germline CDR1 LGHDT, CDR2 YNNKEL (reference sequence). The CDR3 nucleotides read TGTGCCAGCAGCCAAACCCTTGTTTACGCCTCCTACGAGCAGTACTTC. Protein sequence: CASSQTLVYASYEQYF.

Regarding this clonotype: Germline is not matched at one junction end, which may reflect a read error. The chain joins TRBV10-3 to TRBJ1-2, with TRBD1 identical over 8 bases. Germline V gene data show CDR1 as ENHRY and CDR2 as SYGVKD. CDR3 length: 14 residues. CDR3 loop: CTISVSGGAGGYTF. The DNA for the CDR3 is TGTACCATCAGTGTTTCAGGGGGCGCGGGTGGCTACACCTTC.

This clonotype was seen only a few times. V usage is TRBV7-6 and J usage is TRBJ2-5; 8 nucleotides align to TRBD2. Per the germline V gene, CDR1 is SGHVS and CDR2 is FNYEAQ. The CDR3 contains 15 residues. V lost 5 bases to trimming and J lost 11 bases; unmatched junction nucleotides: 16. CDR3 coding DNA: TGTGCCAGCAGCGGGGCGGGGGGTTCGAACGGTGAGCAGTACTTC. This translates into CASSGAGGSNGEQYF.

The chain carries TRBV13 and TRBJ1-1; D is possibly TRBD1 (6 bases). Looked up from germline, CDR1 is PRHDT and CDR2 is FYEKMQ (reference sequence). The CDR3 contains 12 residues. The germline V and J ends were trimmed by 3 bases and 7 bases, with 9 bases remaining between them. CDR3 residues: CASSFRQVEAFF. In DNA, the CDR3 is TGTGCCAGCAGCTTCCGACAGGTTGAAGCTTTCTTT.

This chain connects TRBV5-4 to TRBJ2-7; 9 bases line up with TRBD1. Trimming took 4 bases from V and 5 from J; bases not matched to a gene: 10. From germline, CDR1 is SGHNT and CDR2 YYREEE (reference sequence). This CDR3 is 15 amino acids long. CDR3 sequence (DNA): TGTGCCAGCAGCGTAGGGACAGGGAATAACCACGAGCAGTACTTC. Translating it yields CASSVGTGNNHEQYF.

The chain combines TRBV5-4 with TRBJ1-2; 8 bases agree with TRBD1. CDR1 and CDR2 from the germline V gene are SGHNT and YYREEE (reference sequence). The CDR3 contains 16 residues. Losses at the gene ends were 4 bases for V and 5 bases for J; bases not matched to a gene: 13. The CDR3 is CASSQQTGDLGYGYTF. The CDR3 bases are TGTGCCAGCAGCCAACAGACAGGGGATCTGGGGTATGGCTACACCTTC.